These 24 T cell receptor beta chains came from one sample sequenced in a study of blood T cell repertoires in COVID-19. Sequencing used immunoSEQ multiplex PCR; TCRdb keeps in-frame clones, though not all of them. The table lists approximately 210,000 clones, around 80% of them singletons. The specimen sequenced was peripheral blood. All receptors come from a woman older than 75 with COVID-19, enrolled during active disease.

This chain links TRBV20-1 with TRBJ2-1; possible D gene TRBD1, 6 bases. The V and J ends lost 3 bases and 0 bases respectively, with 15 bases between them. The CDR3 totals 16 residues. The V gene's germline CDR1 is DFQATT and CDR2 SNEGSKA (reference sequence). CDR3 sequence (DNA): TGCAGTGCTAGTCTGCCAGGGGCGAGCTCCTACAATGAGCAGTTCTTC. Protein product: CSASLPGASSYNEQFF.

The V and J genes are TRBV4-1 and TRBJ1-6, with D possibly TRBD1 on 6 matching bases. Trimming removed 0 bases at V and 6 bases at J, with 15 bases between. The length of the CDR3 is 17 residues. The germline gives CDR1 MGHRA, CDR2 YSYEKL. CDR3 sequence: CASSQDSRGALNSPLHF. Here the CDR3 DNA reads TGCGCCAGCAGCCAAGATAGCCGGGGGGCGCTTAATTCACCCCTCCACTTT.

The J gene is TRBJ1-2, the V gene TRBV18, with D perhaps matching TRBD1 (5 bases). CDR1 is KGHSH, CDR2 LQKENI, per germline. The CDR3 extends over 15 amino acids. Between the trimmed V and J ends, which lost 3 bases and 1 base, there was a span of 12 bases. The CDR3 DNA sequence: TGTGCCAGCTCACCCCCGGGGAGGGGTAACTATGGCTACACCTTC. It codes for CASSPPGRGNYGYTF. The whole variable domain, remainder taken from reference TRBV18 and TRBJ1-2, is NAGVMQNPRHLVRRRGQEARLRCSPMKGHSHVYWYRQLPEEGLKFMVYLQKENIIDESGMPKERFSAEFPKEGPSILRIQQVVRGDSAAYFCASSPPGRGNYGYTFGSGTRLTVV.

V gene TRBV7-3 combines with J gene TRBJ2-1; D might be TRBD2 (5 bases). The CDR3 consists of 14 residues. Trimming took 5 bases from V and 0 from J, leaving 8 bases between them. Germline V CDR1 and CDR2: SGHTA, FQGTGA. The CDR3 DNA sequence: TGTGCCAGCAGCCCCACTAGCTCCTACAATGAGCAGTTCTTC. Its protein product is CASSPTSSYNEQFF.

The chain uses TRBV9 and TRBJ1-6, with 9 bases fitting TRBD1. The CDR3 sequence is 16 residues long. Germline values: CDR1 SGDLS, CDR2 YYNGEE. J gave up 6 bases and V 4 bases, and 8 bases lay outside the gene matches. CDR3 nucleotide sequence: TGTGCCAGCAGCTCCAGACAGGGGGTGGGTAATTCACCCCTCCACTTT. Its translation is CASSSRQGVGNSPLHF. The full variable domain, completed using reference TRBV9 and TRBJ1-6, is DSGVTQTPKHLITATGQRVTLRCSPRSGDLSVYWYQQSLDQGLQFLIQYYNGEERAKGNILERFSAQQFPDLHSELNLSSLELGDSALYFCASSSRQGVGNSPLHFGNGTRLTVT.

There are a few counts of this clone. This rearrangement joins TRBV28 to TRBJ2-2; D remains ambiguous. This CDR3 is built from 12 residues. From germline, CDR1 is MDHEN and CDR2 SYDVKM. Trimming took 5 bases from V and 4 from J, leaving 5 bases between them. CDR3 loop: CASSASTGELFF. The CDR3 DNA reads as TGTGCCAGCAGTGCCAGCACCGGGGAGCTGTTTTTT.

The chain uses TRBV5-1 and TRBJ1-1; D uncertain. Trimming took 1 base from V and 9 from J, leaving 16 bases between them. CDR1 is SGHRS, CDR2 YFSETQ, per germline. The CDR3 totals 14 residues. CDR3 protein: CASSLSSSEFQAFF. As DNA, the CDR3 is TGCGCCAGCAGCTTGTCGTCCTCCGAGTTCCAAGCTTTCTTT.

The genes are TRBV7-2 and TRBJ1-2; TRBD1 aligns across 7 bases. V gave up 5 bases and J gave up 8 bases; unmatched junction bases: 14. The V gene's germline CDR1 is SGHTA and CDR2 FQGNSA. The CDR3 contains 15 residues. This chain's CDR3 is CASSPRQGGPLGYTF. The CDR3 DNA reads TGTGCCAGCAGCCCCCGACAGGGAGGCCCTCTAGGCTACACCTTC.

This clone was seen a handful of times. This chain uses TRBV5-1 with TRBJ2-3; 14 nucleotides agree with TRBD2. Germline V gene lookup returns CDR1 SGHRS and CDR2 YFSETQ. The V segment lost 3 bases and the J segment 4 bases; nucleotides outside the gene matches: 4. CDR3 length: 16 amino acids. CDR3 DNA: TGCGCCAGCAGCTCGGGACTAGCGGGAGTGGCAGATACGCAGTATTTT. As protein: CASSSGLAGVADTQYF.

The gene calls are TRBV27 and TRBJ2-1; TRBD2 agrees at 10 bases. Germline V gene data show CDR1 as MNHEY and CDR2 as SMNVEV (reference sequence). After removal of 3 bases from V and 11 bases from J, the junction contained 7 bases not matched to a gene. The CDR3 is made up of 14 amino acids. CDR3 sequence: CASSFSYSGRKQFF. CDR3 DNA: TGTGCCAGCAGTTTCTCCTATAGCGGGAGGAAGCAGTTCTTC.

About this clone itself: This CDR3 is also generated by other DNA sequences in the sample. CDR3 loop: CASSQLAGGETQYF. CDR3 nucleotide sequence: TGTGCCAGCAGCCAACTAGCGGGGGGGGAGACCCAGTACTTC. The chain couples TRBV3-1 (or the pseudogene TRBV3-2) to TRBJ2-5, with 12 bases fitting TRBD2. Germline CDR1 reads LGHDT; CDR2 reads YNNKEL (reference sequence). The CDR3 consists of 14 residues. V trimming: 2 bases; J trimming: 5 bases; junction bases outside the gene matches: 0.

This clone was observed a handful of times. The CDR3 is CASSFQGFETQYF. CDR3 DNA sequence: TGTGCCAGCAGCTTTCAGGGTTTCGAGACCCAGTACTTC. The J gene is TRBJ2-5, the V gene TRBV11-2; D possibly corresponds to TRBD1 (5 bases). V lost 3 bases to trimming and J lost 5 bases, with 10 bases between them. The CDR3 length is 13 residues. Germline V gene data show CDR1 as SGHAT and CDR2 as FQNNGV. Drawing the rest from reference TRBV11-2 and TRBJ2-5, the complete variable domain is EAGVAQSPRYKIIEKRQSVAFWCNPISGHATLYWYQQILGQGPKLLIQFQNNGVVDDSQLPKDRFSAERLKGVDSTLKIQPAKLEDSAVYLCASSFQGFETQYFGPGTRLLVL.

CDR3: CASSLDRDQPQHF. CDR3 bases: TGTGCCAGCTCACTCGACAGGGATCAGCCCCAGCATTTT. The chain joins TRBV18 to TRBJ1-5; TRBD1 aligns across 7 bases. The junction had 2 bases not matched to a gene; V was cut back by 4 bases and J by 5 bases. This CDR3 is 13 amino acids long. Germline CDR1 and CDR2: KGHSH and LQKENI.

The V call is TRBV9, the J call TRBJ2-1; 11 positions match TRBD2. Trimming took 2 bases from V and 5 from J; bases not matched to a gene: 6. The CDR3 spans 16 residues. The germline gives CDR1 SGDLS, CDR2 YYNGEE. CDR3 in DNA: TGTGCCAGCAGCGTCGGGCTAGCGGGAGGACACAATGAGCAGTTCTTC. As protein: CASSVGLAGGHNEQFF.

The V gene is TRBV3-1 (or the pseudogene TRBV3-2), the J gene TRBJ1-2, with unresolved D. Germline loops: CDR1 LGHDT, CDR2 YNNKEL (reference sequence). CDR3 length: 15 residues. V gave up 0 bases and J gave up 4 bases, with 12 bases separating them. CDR3 loop: CASSQDQAPRYGYTF. The CDR3 DNA reads TGTGCCAGCAGCCAAGATCAGGCACCCCGCTATGGCTACACCTTC.

The V call is TRBV12-3 or TRBV12-4, the J call TRBJ2-5; D is undetermined. CDR3 length: 13 residues. Trimming removed 2 bases at V and 4 bases at J, with 8 bases between. The DNA for the CDR3 is TGTGCCAGCAGTTTACGGCCGGGAGAGACCCAGTACTTC. Translating gives CASSLRPGETQYF.

The chain links TRBV5-4 to TRBJ1-4; no clear D. Germline lookup yields CDR1 SGHNT and CDR2 YYREEE (reference sequence). V was clipped by 0 bases and J by 4 bases, with 4 bases between them. This CDR3 has 13 amino acids. The CDR3 nucleotides read TGTGCCAGCAGCTTGGCCGGTAATGAAAAACTGTTTTTT. It specifies CASSLAGNEKLFF.

The chain links TRBV9 to TRBJ1-6, with 7 bases that match TRBD1. V gave up 0 bases and J gave up 6 bases; unmatched junction bases: 3. CDR1 is SGDLS and CDR2 is YYNGEE in the germline V gene. The CDR3 has 15 amino acids. In DNA, the CDR3 is TGTGCCAGCAGCGTAGCAGCAGGGGGTAATTCACCCCTCCACTTT. Amino acid sequence: CASSVAAGGNSPLHF.

The chain joins TRBV19 to TRBJ1-1; no clear D gene. Trimming took 2 bases from V and 7 from J, leaving 8 bases between them. The CDR3 covers 12 residues. Germline CDR1 LNHDA, CDR2 SQIVND (reference sequence). CDR3 sequence (DNA): TGTGCCAGTAGTATACCGACTTATGAAGCTTTCTTT. It is translated as CASSIPTYEAFF.

The rearrangement joins TRBV9 to TRBJ2-3; a possible D gene is TRBD2 (6 bases). Germline V gives CDR1 SGDLS, CDR2 YYNGEE. V was shortened by 4 bases and J by 6 bases, with 9 bases between the two germline ends. The CDR3 extends over 12 amino acids. CDR3 amino acids: CASSTSGDTQYF. Written as DNA, the CDR3 is TGTGCCAGCAGCACGAGCGGGGATACGCAGTATTTT.

The rearrangement links TRBV4-1 to TRBJ2-3, with 7 bases identical to TRBD2. In germline, CDR1 is MGHRA, CDR2 YSYEKL. The CDR3 has 15 amino acids. Unmatched junction bases numbered 2, after V lost 1 base and J lost 1 base. The CDR3 is CASSQAGGGTDTQYF. Here the CDR3 DNA reads TGCGCCAGCAGCCAAGCGGGAGGTGGCACAGATACGCAGTATTTT.

The rearrangement links TRBV7-9 to TRBJ1-1; TRBD1 matches at 7 bases. The CDR3 is 12 residues long. With 5 bases clipped from V and 10 bases from J, the junction kept 7 bases outside the gene matches. Germline V CDR1 and CDR2: SEHNR, FQNEAQ (reference sequence). CDR3 residues: CASSAWTGRAFF. The CDR3 DNA is TGTGCCAGCAGCGCCTGGACAGGTCGAGCTTTCTTT.

The chain has TRBV5-8 and TRBJ1-5; no clear D. Trimming stripped 4 bases from V and 5 bases from J, with 10 bases between. Per germline, CDR1 SGHTS and CDR2 YDEGEE. CDR3 length: 13 residues. As DNA, the CDR3 is TGTGCCAGCAGCCGTGGCCTCCATCAGCCCCAGCATTTT. Translation: CASSRGLHQPQHF.

The V and J genes are TRBV6-1 and TRBJ2-7, with D possibly being TRBD2 (6 bases). Germline V CDR1 and CDR2: MNHNS, SASEGT. This CDR3 has 18 residues. V was trimmed by 2 bases and J by 2 bases, leaving 22 bases between them. CDR3 DNA sequence: TGTGCCAGCAGTGAACCGATATCTGGGAGGCGCGCTACCTACGAGCAGTACTTC. Its protein product is CASSEPISGRRATYEQYF.